The present T cell receptor beta chain was sequenced within a study of beta chain features in type 1 diabetes. Whole-study findings and limits: Among all four CD4+ subsets, Type 1 diabetes patients had TCRB CDR3s that were moderately but significantly shorter. Any HLA type influence on TCRB rearrangement was left unresolved here.

The germline CDR1 and CDR2 sequences are SGHNT and YYREEE (reference sequence). Trimming cost V 4 bases and J 4 bases, with 11 bases left between them. The CDR3 contains 13 residues. The whole isolated RNA underwent reverse transcription, so sequencing captured expressed TCRB transcripts. Clones were sequenced by immunoSEQ multiplex PCR, and TCRdb holds only the in-frame ones, with some missing. The repertoire holds 200,000 to 300,000 clones, with about 14% as singletons. This clone was counted between two and nine times. No antigen is known for it. The source material was naive CD4+ T cells from blood. The origin of this receptor is a middle-aged woman in good health. The chain carries TRBV5-4 and TRBJ1-1; D unclear. This chain's CDR3 is CASSRDEGTEAFF. DNA for the CDR3: TGTGCCAGCAGCCGAGACGAGGGCACTGAAGCTTTCTTT.